The source of this T cell receptor (beta chain) is a study of human T cells and chemical hapten exposure (dated by TCRdb to about 2021). Broadly, across the study: For sensitization, 2% DPC in acetone was applied to a 2 cm by 2 cm area of upper inner arm skin. Throughout the roughly 23-week study period, patients were also given weekly therapeutic DPC doses on the scalp. Patch testing was performed on the upper back with Finn chambers containing 0.01% DPC, and the patch tests were scored after 6 days according to International Contact Dermatitis Research Group standards. The mostly female patient cohort included alopecia areata with under or over 50% scalp involvement, alopecia totalis and alopecia universalis. Libraries were combined into a pool for sequencing, and differences in TCR yield between samples came mainly from small differences in library volumes within the pool. This study followed changes in the peripheral blood TCR repertoire in vivo during primary and secondary sensitization of alopecia patients to the hapten diphenylcyclopropenone (DPC). Blood samples were taken from patients before sensitization (week 0) and then at 2, 6 and about 24 weeks after DPC sensitization. Around 30 alopecia patients provided blood for TCR sequencing at one to four time points (pre-sensitization, 2, 6 and 24 weeks).

This specimen's time point label, interpreted: pre-sensitization, week 0. Taken with the paper, the label for treatment or condition translates to: therapeutic diphenylcyclopropenone sensitization with weekly scalp DPC. Blood at each patch-test visit was drawn before the patch test was applied. Patients were eligible if aged 18 to 70, diagnosed with alopecia and judged suitable for DPC therapy, and pregnant patients were excluded. Unfractionated whole blood was collected in Tempus Blood RNA tubes, and total RNA was extracted from that blood. This clonotype occurred a few times. Its recognized antigen is unknown. No quality values exist for individual bases; no much larger clone is one base distant. Study-wide findings and limitations: The number of TCRs above 1 in 1000 frequency did not change with DPC sensitization; there was no evidence of global repertoire structure alterations. Compared with pre-sensitization or healthy control sets, expanded TCRs formed significantly more large CDR3 similarity clusters, which is consistent with antigen-driven responses. The number of PT1 expanded TCRs positively correlated with patch test score, significant at thresholds 8, 16 and 32 but not 4. All patients had alopecia, a presumed autoimmune disease, so their immune response might differ from that of healthy individuals. Repeated subsampling changed both the strength of the expansion versus patch-test correlation and the threshold at which that correlation became significant.

Via the germline V gene, CDR1 is LGHNA and CDR2 YSLEER. Counted from cysteine to phenylalanine, this CDR3 has 17 amino acids. This entry keeps only the CDR3 DNA: 51 bases, framed from base 1. After removal of 4 bases from V and 3 bases from J, the junction retains 10 bases not matched to a gene. Libraries were made using RACE. The run used a NextSeq 500. Library preparation attached unique molecular identifiers to individual cDNA molecules for quantitative, reproducible TCR counting. Both TCR alpha and TCR beta chains were sequenced from each blood RNA sample. In the authors' own workflow: A median of approximately 100,000 TCRs per sample was observed, with a range of 23,224 to 690,600. V, J and CDR3 annotation of the TCR reads was carried out using the Decombinator software suite. For the PS versus PT1 abundance plots, all samples were subsampled to the same number of TCRs (28,000). TCRs were defined as expanded if absent before sensitization and observed at least eight times at the 2-week time point. TCRdb handled the public reads itself, with Q25 trimming in fastp and clone calling in MiXCR, and kept productive beta chains. Every CDR3 protein is listed once, alongside the most common genes and DNA of its rows. The V and J calls shown here were made by TCRdb, not taken from the authors' results. The sample table contains 250,000 or so distinct CDR3 sequences; only one count was recorded for almost 8% of them. In total, the top ten clones hold roughly 1.2% of the sample.

This receptor was taken from a young man with alopecia areata. Some clones in this sample may be carry-over from other donors' samples. Sequences were derived from whole blood, sampled in connection with sensitization to the hapten diphenylcyclopropenone (DPC). The rearrangement combines TRBV4-3 with TRBJ1-5; 9 central nucleotides agree with TRBD1. The DNA sequence reads TGCGCCAGCAGCCCAGGGACAGGGTCCCTCCTCAATCAGCCCCAGCATTTT. Its protein reads: CASSPGTGSLLNQPQHF.